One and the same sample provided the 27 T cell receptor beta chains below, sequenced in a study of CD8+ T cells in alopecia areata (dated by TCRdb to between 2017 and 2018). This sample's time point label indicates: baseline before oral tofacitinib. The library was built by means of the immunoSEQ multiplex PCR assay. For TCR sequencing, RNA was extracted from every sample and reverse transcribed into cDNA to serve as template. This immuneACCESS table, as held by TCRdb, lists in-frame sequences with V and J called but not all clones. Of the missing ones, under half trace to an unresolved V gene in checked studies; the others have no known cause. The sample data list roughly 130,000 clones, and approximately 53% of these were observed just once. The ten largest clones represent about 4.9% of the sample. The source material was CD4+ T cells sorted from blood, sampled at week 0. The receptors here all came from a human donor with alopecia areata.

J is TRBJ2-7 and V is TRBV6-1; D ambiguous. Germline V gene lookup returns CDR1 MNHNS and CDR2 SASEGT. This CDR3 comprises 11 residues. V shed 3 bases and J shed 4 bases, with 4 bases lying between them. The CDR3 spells CASSEIYEQYF. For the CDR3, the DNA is TGTGCCAGCAGTGAGATATACGAGCAGTACTTC.

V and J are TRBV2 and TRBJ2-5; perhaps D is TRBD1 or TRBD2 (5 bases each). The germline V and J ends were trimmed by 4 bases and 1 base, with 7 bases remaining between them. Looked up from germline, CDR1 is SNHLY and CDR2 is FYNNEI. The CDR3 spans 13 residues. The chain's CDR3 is CASSGDGQETQYF. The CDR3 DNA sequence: TGTGCCAGCAGTGGGGACGGCCAAGAGACCCAGTACTTC.

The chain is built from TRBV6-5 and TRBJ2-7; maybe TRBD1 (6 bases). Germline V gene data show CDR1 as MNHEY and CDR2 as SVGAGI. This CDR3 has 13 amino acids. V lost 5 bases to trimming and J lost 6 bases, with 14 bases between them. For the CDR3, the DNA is TGTGCCAGCAGTAGGAACAGGGCCAGCGAGCAGTACTTC. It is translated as CASSRNRASEQYF.

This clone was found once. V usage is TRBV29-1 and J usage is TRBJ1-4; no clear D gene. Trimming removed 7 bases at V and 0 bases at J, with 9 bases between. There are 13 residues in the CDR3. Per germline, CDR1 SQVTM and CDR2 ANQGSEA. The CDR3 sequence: CSAGYSTNEKLFF. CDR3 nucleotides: TGCAGCGCCGGATACTCAACTAATGAAAAACTGTTTTTT.

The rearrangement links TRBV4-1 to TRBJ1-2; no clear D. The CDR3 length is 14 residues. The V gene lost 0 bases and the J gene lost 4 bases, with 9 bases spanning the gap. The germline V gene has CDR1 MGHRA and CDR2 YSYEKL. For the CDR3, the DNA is TGCGCCAGCAGCCAAGAGGGAGTAACCTATGGCTACACCTTC. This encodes CASSQEGVTYGYTF.

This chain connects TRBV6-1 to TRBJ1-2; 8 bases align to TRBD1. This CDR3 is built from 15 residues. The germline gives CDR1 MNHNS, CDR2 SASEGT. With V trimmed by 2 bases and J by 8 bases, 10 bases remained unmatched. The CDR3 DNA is TGTGCCAGCAGTGAAATCTTCGGGACAGGCAAGGGCTACACCTTC. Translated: CASSEIFGTGKGYTF.

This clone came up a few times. The CDR3 DNA is TGTGCCAGCAGCCCTACCGGGGGGGCCTTCACCGGGGAGCTGTTTTTT. Encoded protein: CASSPTGGAFTGELFF. The V and J genes are TRBV5-4 and TRBJ2-2; 8 positions agree with TRBD2. Germline loops: CDR1 SGHNT, CDR2 YYREEE (reference sequence). This CDR3 comprises 16 residues. The trim removed 4 bases at V and 4 bases at J, leaving 9 bases unmatched.

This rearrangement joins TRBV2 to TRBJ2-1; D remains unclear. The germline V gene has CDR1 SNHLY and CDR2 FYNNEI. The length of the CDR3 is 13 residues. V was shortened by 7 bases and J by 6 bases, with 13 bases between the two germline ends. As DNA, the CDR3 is TGTGCCAGCAAAGGTTCCTGGTCCAATGAGCAGTTCTTC. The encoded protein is CASKGSWSNEQFF.

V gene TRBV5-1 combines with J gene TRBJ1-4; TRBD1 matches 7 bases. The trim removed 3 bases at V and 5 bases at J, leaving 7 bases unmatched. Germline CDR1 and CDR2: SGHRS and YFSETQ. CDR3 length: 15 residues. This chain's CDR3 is CASSYTGAGNEKLFF. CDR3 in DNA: TGCGCCAGCAGCTATACAGGGGCGGGAAATGAAAAACTGTTTTTT.

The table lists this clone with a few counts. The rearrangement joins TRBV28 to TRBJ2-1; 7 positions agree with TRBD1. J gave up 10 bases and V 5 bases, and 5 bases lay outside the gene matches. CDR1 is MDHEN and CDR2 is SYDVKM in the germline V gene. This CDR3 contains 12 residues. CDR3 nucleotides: TGTGCCAGCAGTCTCGACAGGGACGAGCAGTTCTTC. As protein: CASSLDRDEQFF. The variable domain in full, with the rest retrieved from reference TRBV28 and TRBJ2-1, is DVKVTQSSRYLVKRTGEKVFLECVQDMDHENMFWYRQDPGLGLRLIYFSYDVKMKEKGDIPEGYSVSREKKERFSLILESASTNQTSMYLCASSLDRDEQFFGPGTRLTVL.

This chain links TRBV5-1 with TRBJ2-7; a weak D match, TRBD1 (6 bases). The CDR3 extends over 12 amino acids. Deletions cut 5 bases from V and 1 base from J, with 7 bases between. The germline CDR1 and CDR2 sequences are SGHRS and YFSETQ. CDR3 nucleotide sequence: TGCGCCAGCAGGCAGGGGTCCTACGAGCAGTACTTC. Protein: CASRQGSYEQYF.

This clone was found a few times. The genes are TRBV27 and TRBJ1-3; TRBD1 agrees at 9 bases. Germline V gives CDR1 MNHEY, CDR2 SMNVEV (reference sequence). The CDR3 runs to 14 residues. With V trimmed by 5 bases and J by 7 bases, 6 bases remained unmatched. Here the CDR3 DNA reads TGTGCCAGCAGTCCGGACAGGGGACGGAACACCATATATTTT. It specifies CASSPDRGRNTIYF.

CDR3: CASSEVGPAYEQYF. Here the CDR3 DNA reads TGTGCCAGCAGTGAAGTCGGGCCCGCCTACGAGCAGTACTTC. This chain uses TRBV2 with TRBJ2-7; D is unresolved. This CDR3 region has 14 residues. The V end lost 1 base, the J end lost 2 bases, and 9 bases lay between the germline ends. CDR1 and CDR2 from the germline V gene are SNHLY and FYNNEI.

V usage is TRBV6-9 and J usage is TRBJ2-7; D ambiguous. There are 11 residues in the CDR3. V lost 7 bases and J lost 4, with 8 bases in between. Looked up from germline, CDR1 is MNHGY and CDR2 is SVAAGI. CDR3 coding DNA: TGTGCCAGCACCACGGTGTACGAGCAGTACTTC. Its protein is CASTTVYEQYF.

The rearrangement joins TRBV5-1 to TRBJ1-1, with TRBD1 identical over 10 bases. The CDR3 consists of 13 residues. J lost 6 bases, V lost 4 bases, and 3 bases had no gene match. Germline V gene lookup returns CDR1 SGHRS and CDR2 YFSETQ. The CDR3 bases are TGCGCCAGCAGCCCCGGGACAGGGGCTGAAGCTTTCTTT. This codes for CASSPGTGAEAFF.

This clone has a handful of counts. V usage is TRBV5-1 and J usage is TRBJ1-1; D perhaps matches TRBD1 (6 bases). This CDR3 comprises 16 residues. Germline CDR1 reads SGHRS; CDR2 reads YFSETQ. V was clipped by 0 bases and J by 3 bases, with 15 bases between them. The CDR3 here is CASSLVFMGADTEAFF. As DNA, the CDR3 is TGCGCCAGCAGCTTGGTTTTTATGGGGGCGGACACTGAAGCTTTCTTT.

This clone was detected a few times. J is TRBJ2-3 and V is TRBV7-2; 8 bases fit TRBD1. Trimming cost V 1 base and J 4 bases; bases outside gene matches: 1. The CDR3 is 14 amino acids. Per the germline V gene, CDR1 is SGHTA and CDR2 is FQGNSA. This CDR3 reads CASSLGTGSDTQYF. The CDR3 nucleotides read TGTGCCAGCAGCTTAGGGACAGGGTCAGATACGCAGTATTTT.

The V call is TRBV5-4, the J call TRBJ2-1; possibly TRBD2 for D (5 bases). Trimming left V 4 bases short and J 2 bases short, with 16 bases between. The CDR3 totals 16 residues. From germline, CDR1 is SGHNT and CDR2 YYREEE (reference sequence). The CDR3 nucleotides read TGTGCCAGCAGCGCCGCTCCCAGCGGCCCCTACAATGAGCAGTTCTTC. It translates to CASSAAPSGPYNEQFF.

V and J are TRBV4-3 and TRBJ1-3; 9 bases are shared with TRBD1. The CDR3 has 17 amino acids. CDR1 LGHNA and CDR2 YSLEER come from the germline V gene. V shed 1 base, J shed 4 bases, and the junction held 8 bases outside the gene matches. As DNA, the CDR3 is TGCGCCAGCAGCCAAGTTGGTCGGACAGGGGAGGGAAACACCATATATTTT. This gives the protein CASSQVGRTGEGNTIYF.

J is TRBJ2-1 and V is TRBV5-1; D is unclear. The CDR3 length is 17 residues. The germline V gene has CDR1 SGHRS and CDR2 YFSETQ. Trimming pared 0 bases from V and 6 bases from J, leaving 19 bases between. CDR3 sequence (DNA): TGCGCCAGCAGCTTGGCGTCTAGTTCATCTGGCGTCAATGAGCAGTTCTTC. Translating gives CASSLASSSSGVNEQFF.

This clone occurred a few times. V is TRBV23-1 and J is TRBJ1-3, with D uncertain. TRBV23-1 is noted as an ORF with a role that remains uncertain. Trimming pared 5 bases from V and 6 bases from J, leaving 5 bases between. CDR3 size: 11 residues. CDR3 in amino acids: CASSLENTIYF. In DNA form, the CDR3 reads TGCGCCAGCAGTTTGGAAAACACCATATATTTT.

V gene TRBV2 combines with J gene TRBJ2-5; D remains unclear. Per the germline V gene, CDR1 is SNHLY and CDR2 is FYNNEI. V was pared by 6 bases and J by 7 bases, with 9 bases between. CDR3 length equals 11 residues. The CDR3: CASSRPGTQYF. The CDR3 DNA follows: TGTGCCAGCAGCCGACCAGGGACCCAGTACTTC. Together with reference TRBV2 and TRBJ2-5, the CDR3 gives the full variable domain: EPEVTQTPSHQVTQMGQEVILRCVPISNHLYFYWYRQILGQKVEFLVSFYNNEISEKSEIFDDQFSVERPDGSNFTLKIRSTKLEDSAMYFCASSRPGTQYFGPGTRLLVL.

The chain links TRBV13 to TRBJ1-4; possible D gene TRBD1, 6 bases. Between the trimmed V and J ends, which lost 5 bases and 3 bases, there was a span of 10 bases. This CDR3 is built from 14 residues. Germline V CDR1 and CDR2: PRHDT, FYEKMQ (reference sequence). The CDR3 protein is CASSRGQPNEKLFF. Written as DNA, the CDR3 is TGTGCCAGCAGCAGGGGACAACCTAATGAAAAACTGTTTTTT.

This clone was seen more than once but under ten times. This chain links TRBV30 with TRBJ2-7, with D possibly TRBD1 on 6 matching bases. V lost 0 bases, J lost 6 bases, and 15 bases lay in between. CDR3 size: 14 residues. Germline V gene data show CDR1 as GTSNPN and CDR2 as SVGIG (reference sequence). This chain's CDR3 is CAWSVVSRGGEQYF. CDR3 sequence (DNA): TGTGCCTGGAGTGTAGTCTCCAGGGGTGGCGAGCAGTACTTC.

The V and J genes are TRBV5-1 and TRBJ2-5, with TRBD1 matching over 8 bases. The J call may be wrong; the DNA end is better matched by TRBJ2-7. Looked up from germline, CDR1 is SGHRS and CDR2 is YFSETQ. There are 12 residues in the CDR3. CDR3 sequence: CASSIGTGEQYF. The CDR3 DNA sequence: TGCGCCAGCAGCATAGGGACAGGCGAGCAGTACTTC.

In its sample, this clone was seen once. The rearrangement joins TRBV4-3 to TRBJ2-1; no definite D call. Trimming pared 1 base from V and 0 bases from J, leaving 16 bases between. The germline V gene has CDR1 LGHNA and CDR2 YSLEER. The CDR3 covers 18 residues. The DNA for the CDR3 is TGCGCCAGCAGCCAAGTTATCGGTGCGACCCCCTCCTACAATGAGCAGTTCTTC. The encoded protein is CASSQVIGATPSYNEQFF.

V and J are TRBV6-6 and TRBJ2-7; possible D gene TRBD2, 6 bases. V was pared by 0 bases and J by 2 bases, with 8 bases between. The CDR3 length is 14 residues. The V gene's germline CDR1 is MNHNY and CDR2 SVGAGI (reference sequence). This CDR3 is CASSYSSGAYEQYF. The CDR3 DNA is TGTGCCAGCAGTTACTCCTCGGGGGCCTACGAGCAGTACTTC.